What follows is one T cell receptor (beta chain) and its context. Antigen: not known. RNA transcripts yielded amplified TCR beta CDR3 regions. HTBI primers drove first-round RT-PCR of the TCR CDR3. TCRdb itself ran the multiplex PCR reads through MiXCR, one entry per CDR3 protein. The profile shows about 180,000 distinct CDR3 sequences, about a sixth of them singletons. This sample is part of a study of T cells in Graves' hyperthyroidism and ophthalmopathy. Study results and caveats: Most clonotypes that expanded in the thyroid above 0.001 also showed up in blood.

Trimming pared 1 base from V and 7 bases from J, leaving 18 bases between. The CDR3 loop spans 16 amino acids. From germline, CDR1 is SGHDT and CDR2 YYEEEE. PBMCs were derived from 10 ml fresh peripheral blood. The sequencing sample was made of blood. The receptor's source is a woman aged 45-65 years with Graves' hyperthyroidism. V is TRBV5-6 and J is TRBJ1-5; possible D gene TRBD1, 5 bases. The CDR3 protein is CASSLSPGLRGQPQHF. CDR3 in DNA: TGTGCCAGCAGCTTGTCCCCAGGGTTGCGCGGACAGCCCCAGCATTTT.